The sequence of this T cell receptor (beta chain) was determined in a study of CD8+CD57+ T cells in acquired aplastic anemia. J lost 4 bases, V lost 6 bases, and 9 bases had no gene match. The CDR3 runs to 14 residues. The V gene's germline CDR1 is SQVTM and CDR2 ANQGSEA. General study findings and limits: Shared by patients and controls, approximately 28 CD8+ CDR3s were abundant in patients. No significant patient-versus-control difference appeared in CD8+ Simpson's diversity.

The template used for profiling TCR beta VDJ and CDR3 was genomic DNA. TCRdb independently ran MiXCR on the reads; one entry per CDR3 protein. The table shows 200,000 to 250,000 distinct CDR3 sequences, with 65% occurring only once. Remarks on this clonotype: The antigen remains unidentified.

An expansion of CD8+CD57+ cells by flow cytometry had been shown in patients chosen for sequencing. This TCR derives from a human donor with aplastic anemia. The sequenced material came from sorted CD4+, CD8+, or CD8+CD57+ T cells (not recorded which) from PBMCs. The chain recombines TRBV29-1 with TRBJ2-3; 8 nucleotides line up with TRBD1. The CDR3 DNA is TGCAGCGTGGAGGACAGGGAAGGCCCAGATACGCAGTATTTT. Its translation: CSVEDREGPDTQYF.